The TCR beta chain under discussion was sequenced for a study of T cell responses to AZD1222 COVID-19 vaccine. General observations from the study: At baseline, seropositivity was found in only a handful of AZD1222 recipients. Spike-specific TCR breadth rose after two AZD1222 doses, and depth rose as well. Mostly white British, mostly female donors; authors suggested clonal diversity may be underestimated. Vaccine-associated CD4 TCRs spanned spike, dominant at 160-218 and 743-854.

In regard to this clone: Its antigen remains unidentified.

Profiling relied on immunoSEQ multiplex PCR, and the TCRdb table lists in-frame clones only, not all of them. The sample consists of under 150,000 clones, over 75% of them appearing once. In germline, CDR1 is SGHAT, CDR2 FQDESV (reference sequence). The CDR3 sequence is 15 residues long. Trimming cost V 6 bases and J 4 bases, with 18 bases left between them. This specimen consisted of peripheral blood, obtained on day 0 of AZD1222 vaccination. This clonotype was obtained from an adult in good health. The V call is TRBV11-1, the J call TRBJ1-1; D is perhaps TRBD1 (5 bases). In nucleotides, the CDR3 is TGTGCCAGCAGTCCTGGGCCGGCCGGGGGCACTGAAGCTTTCTTT. Its protein is CASSPGPAGGTEAFF.